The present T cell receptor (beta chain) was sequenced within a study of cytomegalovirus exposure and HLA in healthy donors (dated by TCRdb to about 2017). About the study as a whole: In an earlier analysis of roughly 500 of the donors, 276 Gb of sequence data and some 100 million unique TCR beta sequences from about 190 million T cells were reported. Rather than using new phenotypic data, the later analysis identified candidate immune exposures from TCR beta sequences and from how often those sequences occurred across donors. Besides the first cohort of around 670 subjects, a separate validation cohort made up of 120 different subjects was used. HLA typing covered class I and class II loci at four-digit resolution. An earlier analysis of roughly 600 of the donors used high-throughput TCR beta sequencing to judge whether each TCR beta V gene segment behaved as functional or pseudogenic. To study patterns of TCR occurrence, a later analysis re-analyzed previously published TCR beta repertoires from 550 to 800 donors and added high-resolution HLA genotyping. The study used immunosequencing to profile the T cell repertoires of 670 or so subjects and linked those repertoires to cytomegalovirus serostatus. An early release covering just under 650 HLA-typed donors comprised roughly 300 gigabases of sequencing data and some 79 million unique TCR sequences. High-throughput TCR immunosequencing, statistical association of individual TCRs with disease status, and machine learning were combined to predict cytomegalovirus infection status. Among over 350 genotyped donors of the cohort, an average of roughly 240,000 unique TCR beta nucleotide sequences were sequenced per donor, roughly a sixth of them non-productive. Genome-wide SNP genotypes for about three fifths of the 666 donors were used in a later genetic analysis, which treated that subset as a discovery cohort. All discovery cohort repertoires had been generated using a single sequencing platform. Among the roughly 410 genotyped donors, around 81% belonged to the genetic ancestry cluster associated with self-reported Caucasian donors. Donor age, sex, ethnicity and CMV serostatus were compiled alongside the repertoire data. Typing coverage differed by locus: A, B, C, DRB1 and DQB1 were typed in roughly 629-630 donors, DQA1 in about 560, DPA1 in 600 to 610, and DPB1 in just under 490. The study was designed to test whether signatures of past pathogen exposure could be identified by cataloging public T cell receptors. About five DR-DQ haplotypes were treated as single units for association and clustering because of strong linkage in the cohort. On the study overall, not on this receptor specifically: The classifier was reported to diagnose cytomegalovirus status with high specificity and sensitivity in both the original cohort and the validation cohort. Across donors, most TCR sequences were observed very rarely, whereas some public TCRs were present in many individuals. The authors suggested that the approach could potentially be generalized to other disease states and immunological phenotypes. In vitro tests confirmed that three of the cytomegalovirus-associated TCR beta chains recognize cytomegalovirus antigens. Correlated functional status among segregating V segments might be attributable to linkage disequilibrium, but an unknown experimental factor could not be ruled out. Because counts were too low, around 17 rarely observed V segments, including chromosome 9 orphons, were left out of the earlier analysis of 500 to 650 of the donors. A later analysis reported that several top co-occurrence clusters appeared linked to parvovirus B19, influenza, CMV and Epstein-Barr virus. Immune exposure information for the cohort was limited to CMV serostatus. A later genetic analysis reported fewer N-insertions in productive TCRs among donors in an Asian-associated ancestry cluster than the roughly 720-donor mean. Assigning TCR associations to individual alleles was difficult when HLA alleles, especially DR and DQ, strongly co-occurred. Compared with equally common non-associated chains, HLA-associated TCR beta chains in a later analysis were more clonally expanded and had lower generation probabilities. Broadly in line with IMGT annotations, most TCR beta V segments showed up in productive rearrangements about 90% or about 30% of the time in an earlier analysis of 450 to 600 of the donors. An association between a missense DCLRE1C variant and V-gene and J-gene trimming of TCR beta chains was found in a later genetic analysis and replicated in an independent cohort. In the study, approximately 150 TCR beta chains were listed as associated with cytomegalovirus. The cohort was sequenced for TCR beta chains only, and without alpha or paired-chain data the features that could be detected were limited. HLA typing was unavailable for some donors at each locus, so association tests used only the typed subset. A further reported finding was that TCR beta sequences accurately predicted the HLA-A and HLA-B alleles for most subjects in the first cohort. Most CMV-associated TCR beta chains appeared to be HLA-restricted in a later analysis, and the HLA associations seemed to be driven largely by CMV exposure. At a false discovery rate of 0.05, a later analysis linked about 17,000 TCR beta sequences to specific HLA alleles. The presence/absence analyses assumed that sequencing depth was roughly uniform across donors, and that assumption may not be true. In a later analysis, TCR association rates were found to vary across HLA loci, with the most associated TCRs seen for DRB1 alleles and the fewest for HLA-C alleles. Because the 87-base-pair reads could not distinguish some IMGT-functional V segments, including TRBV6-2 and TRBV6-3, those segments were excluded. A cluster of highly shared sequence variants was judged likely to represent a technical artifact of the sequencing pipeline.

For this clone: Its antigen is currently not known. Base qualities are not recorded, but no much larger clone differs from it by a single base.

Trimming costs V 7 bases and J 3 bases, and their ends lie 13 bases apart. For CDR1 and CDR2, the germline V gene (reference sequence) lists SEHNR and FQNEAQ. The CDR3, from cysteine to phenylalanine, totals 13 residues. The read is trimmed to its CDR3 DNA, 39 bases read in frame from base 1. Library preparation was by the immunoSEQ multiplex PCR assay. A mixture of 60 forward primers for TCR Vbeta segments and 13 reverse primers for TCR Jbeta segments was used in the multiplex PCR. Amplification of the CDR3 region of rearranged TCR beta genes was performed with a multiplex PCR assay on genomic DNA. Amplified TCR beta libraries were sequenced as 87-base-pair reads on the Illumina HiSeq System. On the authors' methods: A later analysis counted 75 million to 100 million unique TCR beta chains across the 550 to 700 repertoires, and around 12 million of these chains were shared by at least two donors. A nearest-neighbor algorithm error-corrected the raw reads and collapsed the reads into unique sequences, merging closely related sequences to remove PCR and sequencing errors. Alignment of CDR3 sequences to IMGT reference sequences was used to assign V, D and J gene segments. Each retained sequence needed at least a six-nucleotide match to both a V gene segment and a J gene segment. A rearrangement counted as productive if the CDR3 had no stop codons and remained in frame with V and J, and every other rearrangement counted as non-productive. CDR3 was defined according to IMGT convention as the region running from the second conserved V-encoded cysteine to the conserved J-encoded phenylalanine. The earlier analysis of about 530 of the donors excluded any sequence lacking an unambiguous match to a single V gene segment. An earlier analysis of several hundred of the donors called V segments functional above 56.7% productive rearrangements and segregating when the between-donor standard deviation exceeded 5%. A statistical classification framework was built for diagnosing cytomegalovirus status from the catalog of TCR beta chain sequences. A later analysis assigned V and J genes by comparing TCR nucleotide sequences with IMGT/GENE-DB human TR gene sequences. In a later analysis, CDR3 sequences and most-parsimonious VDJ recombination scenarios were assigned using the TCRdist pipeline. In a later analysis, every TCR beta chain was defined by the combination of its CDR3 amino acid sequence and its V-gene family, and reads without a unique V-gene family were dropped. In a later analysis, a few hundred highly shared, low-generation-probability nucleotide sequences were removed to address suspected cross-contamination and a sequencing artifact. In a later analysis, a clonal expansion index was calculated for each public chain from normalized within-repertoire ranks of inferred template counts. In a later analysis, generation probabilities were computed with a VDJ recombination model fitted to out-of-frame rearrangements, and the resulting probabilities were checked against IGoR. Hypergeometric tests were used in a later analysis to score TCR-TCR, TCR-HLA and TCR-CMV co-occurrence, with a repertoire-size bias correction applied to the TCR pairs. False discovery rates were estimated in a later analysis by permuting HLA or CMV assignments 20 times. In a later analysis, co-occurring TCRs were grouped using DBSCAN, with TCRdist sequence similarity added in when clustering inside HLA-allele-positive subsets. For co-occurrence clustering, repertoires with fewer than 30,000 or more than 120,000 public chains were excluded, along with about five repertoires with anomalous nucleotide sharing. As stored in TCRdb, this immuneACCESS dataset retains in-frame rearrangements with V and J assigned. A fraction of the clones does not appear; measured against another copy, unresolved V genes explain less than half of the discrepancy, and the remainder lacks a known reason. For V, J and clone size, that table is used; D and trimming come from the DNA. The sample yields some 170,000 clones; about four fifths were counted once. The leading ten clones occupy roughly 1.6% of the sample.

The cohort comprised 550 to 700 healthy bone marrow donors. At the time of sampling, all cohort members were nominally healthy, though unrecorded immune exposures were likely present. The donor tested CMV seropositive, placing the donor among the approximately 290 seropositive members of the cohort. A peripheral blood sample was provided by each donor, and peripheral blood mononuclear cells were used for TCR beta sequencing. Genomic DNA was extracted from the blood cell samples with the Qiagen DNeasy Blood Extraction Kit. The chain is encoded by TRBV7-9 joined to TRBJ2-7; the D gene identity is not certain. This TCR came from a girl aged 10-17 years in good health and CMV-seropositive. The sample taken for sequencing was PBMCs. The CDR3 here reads CASTPRNIYEQYF. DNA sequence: TGTGCCAGCACCCCCCGTAATATCTACGAGCAGTACTTC.